Detailed here is one T cell receptor (beta chain). Its antigen remains unidentified. The data belong to a study of tumor-infiltrating lymphocytes in localized non-small cell lung cancer. Study-wide findings and caveats: TCR sequencing covered a subset of patients with enough tissue. Immunotypes IM1 and IM2 had similar TCR-derived T-cell fractions. Tumor T-cell fraction was not associated with recurrence-free survival. Compared with uninvolved lung, tumors showed higher T cell infiltration by TCRbeta sequencing.

Per germline, CDR1 LNHDA and CDR2 SQIVND (reference sequence). Trimming shortened V by 3 bases and J by 2 bases, and 10 bases separated the two germline ends. The CDR3 is made up of 15 amino acids. The repertoire was sequenced with immunoSEQ multiplex PCR; TCRdb's copy has only in-frame clones and lacks some. The table records under 15,000 clones, 68% of them present only once. This rearrangement joins TRBV19 to TRBJ2-2; tentative D call: TRBD2 (6 bases). The TCR was taken from a human donor with non-small cell lung cancer. What was sequenced was lung tumor tissue. DNA of the CDR3: TGTGCCAGTAGTATTGTAGCGGATAACACCGGGGAGCTGTTTTTT. It translates to CASSIVADNTGELFF.